Listed here is a single TCR beta chain. Method: immunoSEQ multiplex PCR; TCRdb's copy keeps in-frame clones and lacks some. In the table there are roughly 250,000 clones, around four fifths of which are singletons. This entry comes from a study of blood T cell repertoires in COVID-19. Trimming took 8 bases from V and 0 from J; bases not matched to a gene: 5. CDR1 and CDR2 (germline): MNHNS, SASEGT. The CDR3 length is 15 residues. The chain couples TRBV6-1 to TRBJ2-1; 9 bases align to TRBD2. This receptor was taken from a man between 35 and 55 years old with active or convalescent COVID-19. The sequenced sample consisted of peripheral blood. DNA of the CDR3: TGTGCCAGCCTACTAGCGGGCAGCTCCTACAATGAGCAGTTCTTC. Translation gives CASLLAGSSYNEQFF.